Presented here are 12 T cell receptor beta chains from one specimen sequenced in a study of tumor-infiltrating lymphocytes in localized non-small cell lung cancer. Data came from immunoSEQ multiplex PCR; TCRdb stores just in-frame clones and leaves some out. This table holds several thousand clones, 74% found once. Sequenced: uninvolved lung tissue not adjacent to the tumor. The receptors originated from a human donor with non-small cell lung cancer.

This clone was recorded a few times. This chain connects TRBV5-6 to TRBJ2-1; 9 positions match TRBD2. Germline V lookup: CDR1 SGHDT, CDR2 YYEEEE. The V and J ends lost 1 base and 5 bases, in that order; junction bases with no gene match: 4. This CDR3 has 15 amino acids. Here the CDR3 DNA reads TGTGCCAGCAGCTTGATGCGGGGGGGCCACAATGAGCAGTTCTTC. It specifies CASSLMRGGHNEQFF.

This chain uses TRBV6-5 with TRBJ2-5; 7 bases match TRBD1. The CDR3 is made up of 15 amino acids. Germline V gives CDR1 MNHEY, CDR2 SVGAGI. V shed 6 bases, J shed 0 bases, and the junction held 7 bases outside the gene matches. Written as DNA, the CDR3 is TGTGCCAGCAGCGGGGACAGTCCCAACCAAGAGACCCAGTACTTC. It codes for CASSGDSPNQETQYF.

Relative to its sample, this clone is large. The V call is TRBV7-2, the J call TRBJ2-7; D gene uncertain. In germline, CDR1 is SGHTA, CDR2 FQGNSA. The CDR3 sequence is 13 residues long. V was pared by 4 bases and J by 2 bases, with 9 bases between. The CDR3 loop reads CASSSTLTYEQYF. CDR3 DNA: TGTGCCAGCAGCTCGACACTGACCTACGAGCAGTACTTC. The full variable domain, in which reference TRBV7-2 and TRBJ2-7 provide the parts outside the CDR3, is GAGVSQSPSNKVTEKGKDVELRCDPISGHTALYWYRQSLGQGLEFLIYFQGNSAPDKSGLPSDRFSAERTGGSVSTLTIQRTQQEDSAVYLCASSSTLTYEQYFGPGTRLTVT.

The chain is built from TRBV6-1 and TRBJ2-3; D might be TRBD1 (6 bases). V was cut by 7 bases and J by 4 bases, with 15 bases left in between. The germline gives CDR1 MNHNS, CDR2 SASEGT. This CDR3 is built from 14 residues. This chain's CDR3 is CASNPQGSADTQYF. The CDR3 DNA reads as TGTGCCAGCAACCCCCAGGGGAGCGCAGATACGCAGTATTTT.

In this sample, this clone turned up a few times. The V gene is TRBV5-6, the J gene TRBJ2-7, with 11 nucleotides matching TRBD2. Germline V gene sequence: CDR1 SGHDT, CDR2 YYEEEE. The V segment lost 4 bases and the J segment 5 bases; nucleotides outside the gene matches: 11. The CDR3 totals 16 residues. The CDR3 DNA sequence: TGTGCCAGCAGCGCCCTCACTAGCGGGGGCGTCGACGAGCAGTACTTC. This translates into CASSALTSGGVDEQYF.

The V call is TRBV7-2, the J call TRBJ1-2, with TRBD1 matching over 9 bases. Germline lookup yields CDR1 SGHTA and CDR2 FQGNSA. V lost 3 bases, J lost 8 bases, and 10 bases stayed unmatched. The CDR3 is 15 amino acids. CDR3 in amino acids: CASSFEPGQGRGYTF. The CDR3 coding sequence is TGTGCCAGCAGCTTTGAGCCGGGACAGGGACGCGGCTACACCTTC.

This sequence joins TRBV7-2 and TRBJ1-1; D perhaps matches TRBD1 (5 bases). Germline CDR1 and CDR2: SGHTA and FQGNSA. This CDR3 is built from 13 residues. The V and J ends lost 5 bases and 4 bases respectively, with 11 bases between them. This chain's CDR3 is CASSRSGGTEAFF. Written as DNA, the CDR3 is TGTGCCAGCAGCCGCAGCGGGGGCACTGAAGCTTTCTTT.

The rearrangement uses TRBV7-9 and TRBJ2-5; no firm D call. The germline gives CDR1 SEHNR, CDR2 FQNEAQ (reference sequence). V dropped 5 bases and J dropped 4 bases, with 23 bases sitting between them. This CDR3 is 17 amino acids long. CDR3 protein: CASSHTSRSVKGETQYF. Here the CDR3 DNA reads TGTGCCAGCAGCCACACCTCGCGGTCGGTGAAGGGAGAGACCCAGTACTTC. Together with reference TRBV7-9 and TRBJ2-5, the CDR3 gives the full variable domain: DTGVSQNPRHKITKRGQNVTFRCDPISEHNRLYWYRQTLGQGPEFLTYFQNEAQLEKSRLLSDRFSAERPKGSFSTLEIQRTEQGDSAMYLCASSHTSRSVKGETQYFGPGTRLLVL.

The rearrangement uses TRBV20-1 and TRBJ2-1, with D uncertain. Trimming shortened V by 6 bases and J by 7 bases, and 10 bases separated the two germline ends. The CDR3 covers 11 residues. CDR1 and CDR2 (germline): DFQATT, SNEGSKA (reference sequence). For the CDR3, the DNA is TGCAGTGCCACTCGGCAAAATGAGCAGTTCTTC. Translating gives CSATRQNEQFF.

This sequence joins TRBV4-1 and TRBJ2-5, with D perhaps matching TRBD2 (6 bases). V was pared by 0 bases and J by 1 base, with 9 bases between. The germline V gene has CDR1 MGHRA and CDR2 YSYEKL. The CDR3 has 15 amino acids. CDR3 protein: CASSQDPGSQETQYF. The DNA of the CDR3 is TGCGCCAGCAGCCAAGATCCCGGGAGCCAAGAGACCCAGTACTTC.

This chain connects TRBV6-1 to TRBJ1-1; D is undetermined. Germline loops: CDR1 MNHNS, CDR2 SASEGT. Trimming stripped 2 bases from V and 0 bases from J, with 10 bases between. The CDR3 extends over 15 amino acids. The CDR3 loop reads CASSERAALNTEAFF. CDR3 DNA: TGTGCCAGCAGTGAAAGGGCCGCCTTGAACACTGAAGCTTTCTTT.

This sequence joins TRBV7-3 and TRBJ1-1; D ambiguous. Germline CDR1 reads SGHTA; CDR2 reads FQGTGA. The CDR3 spans 13 residues. V gave up 8 bases and J gave up 8 bases, with 18 bases separating them. The CDR3: CASGVIQNAEAFF. CDR3 in DNA: TGTGCCAGCGGGGTTATTCAGAACGCGGAAGCTTTCTTT.